The T cell receptor beta chain described here comes from a study of control samples from healthy donors and cancer patients. Data came from immunoSEQ multiplex PCR; TCRdb stores just in-frame clones and leaves some out. There are 95,000 to 100,000 clones in the sample; approximately 90% occur only once, and 7.8% lies in the top ten. Trimming took off 6 bases at V and 0 bases at J, with 11 bases between the two ends. The CDR3 has 15 amino acids. Per the germline V gene, CDR1 is SGHAT and CDR2 is FQNNGV. Sequencing used blood. The rearrangement uses TRBV11-2 and TRBJ2-2; D call uncertain. This TCR was sampled from a man aged 25 to 40 in good health. CDR3 in DNA: TGTGCCAGCAGGGCAACACCAGCGAACACCGGGGAGCTGTTTTTT. Translated: CASRATPANTGELFF.